The clone carrying this TCR beta chain was detected many times. Its specificity is unknown. These data are taken from a study of CD8 T cells in ankylosing spondylitis. Findings and limits, study-wide: Clones linked to disease were reported to show significant enrichment in matched ankylosing spondylitis synovial fluid. In reactive arthritis synovial fluid and blood, some motif variants had been reported before. Clones linked to disease, bearing a CD8+ phenotype, were relatively rare in peripheral blood.

Germline assignment: CDR1 SGHRS and CDR2 YFSETQ. Trimming stripped 0 bases from V and 3 bases from J, with 13 bases between. This CDR3 is built from 16 residues. As the method for making TCR beta libraries, quantitative 5'-RACE with molecular barcodes was used. TCRdb recomputed calls from the 5' RACE reads with MiXCR, one row per CDR3 protein. The sample yields 36,000 or so distinct CDR3 sequences, about 5.5% seen once. The TCR originated in a male donor with ankylosing spondylitis or in good health (not recorded which). This chain uses TRBV5-1 with TRBJ2-1; D unresolved. The sample consisted of blood, either unsorted or a sorted T cell fraction (not recorded which). CDR3 in amino acids: CASSLGWGSDYNEQFF. CDR3 coding DNA: TGCGCCAGCAGCTTGGGTTGGGGATCCGACTACAATGAGCAGTTCTTC.